This record looks at one TCR beta chain sequence and its context. The sample is drawn from a study of CXCR3-negative and CXCR3-positive naive CD8 T cells. The CDR3 consists of 18 residues. Germline V gene lookup returns CDR1 MDHEN and CDR2 SYDVKM. The authors prepared UMI-labeled TRB cDNA libraries by 5' RACE. TCRdb re-called the 5' RACE reads; every CDR3 protein appears as one record, without DNA. The sample's table shows about 56,000 distinct CDR3 sequences. Sequenced material: memory CD8+ T cells from blood. The chain joins TRBV28 to TRBJ2-6; TCRdb reports TRBD1, a call that lacks DNA to check it against. This sequence was found in a human donor in good health. Some clones in this sample may be carry-over from other donors' samples. The CDR3 loop is CASSPYSEGYSGANVLTF.